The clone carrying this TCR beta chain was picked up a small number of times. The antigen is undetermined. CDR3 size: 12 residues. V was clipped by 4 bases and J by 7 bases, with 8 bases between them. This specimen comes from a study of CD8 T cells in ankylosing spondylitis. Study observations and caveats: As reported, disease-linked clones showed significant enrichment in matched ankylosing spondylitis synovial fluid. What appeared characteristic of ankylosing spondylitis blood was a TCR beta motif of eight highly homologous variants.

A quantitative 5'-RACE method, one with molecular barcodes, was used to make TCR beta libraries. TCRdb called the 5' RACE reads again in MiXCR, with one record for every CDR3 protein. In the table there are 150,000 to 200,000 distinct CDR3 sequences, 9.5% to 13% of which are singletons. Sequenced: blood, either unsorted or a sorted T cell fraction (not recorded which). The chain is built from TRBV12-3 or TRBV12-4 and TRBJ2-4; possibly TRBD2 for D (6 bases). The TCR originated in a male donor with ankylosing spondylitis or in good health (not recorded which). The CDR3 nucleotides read TGTGCCAGCAGTTCCGGGGGTAACATTCAGTACTTC. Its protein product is CASSSGGNIQYF.